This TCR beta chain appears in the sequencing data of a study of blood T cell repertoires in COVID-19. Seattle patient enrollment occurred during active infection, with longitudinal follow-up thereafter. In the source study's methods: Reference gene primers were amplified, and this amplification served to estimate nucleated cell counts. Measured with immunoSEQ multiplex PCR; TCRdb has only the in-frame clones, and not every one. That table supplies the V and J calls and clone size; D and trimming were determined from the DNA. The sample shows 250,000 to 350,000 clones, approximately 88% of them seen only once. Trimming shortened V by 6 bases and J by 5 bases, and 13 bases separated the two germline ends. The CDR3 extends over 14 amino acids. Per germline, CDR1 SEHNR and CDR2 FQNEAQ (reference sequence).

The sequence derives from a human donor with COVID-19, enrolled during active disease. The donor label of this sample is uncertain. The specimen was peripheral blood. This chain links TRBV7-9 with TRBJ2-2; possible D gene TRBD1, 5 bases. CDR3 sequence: CASRTGHPTGELFF. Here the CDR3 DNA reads TGTGCCAGCAGAACAGGACACCCGACCGGGGAGCTGTTTTTT.